This record looks at one TCR beta chain sequence and its context. Which antigen it targets is not known. Per-base quality was not reported, and no clone a single base away is much larger than it. The collaborating institutions used their own protocols to collect whole blood in K2EDTA tubes. Collaborator samples were shipped for TCRbeta analysis as frozen whole blood, isolated PBMCs, or DNA extracted from either sample type. This entry comes from a study of blood T cell repertoires in COVID-19 (dated by TCRdb to about 2020). As for the study more broadly: Samples from collaborators originated in the United States, Italy and Spain and spanned both the acute and convalescent phases of COVID-19. The prospective study material was composed of cDNA or gDNA derived from T cells, B-cell-depleted T cells, or PBMCs. Deeply sampled blood TCRbeta repertoires from subjects exposed to, actively infected with, or recovered from COVID-19 were included in the dataset. The repertoires were made available in a free public database intended to serve as a resource for research on the immune response to SARS-CoV-2. Samples were obtained from the ongoing ImmuneRACE study (first 160 participants) and from 1,254 subjects provided by 6 global collaborators. Sample metadata almost always included a de-identified subject ID, COVID-19 status, age in years and sex. Where available, HLA class I and class II types were obtained from metadata supplied by the sample provider rather than from assay-based typing.

Overall results and qualifications from the work: How much clinical and demographic metadata was included differed by source and by participant, and the metadata was provided uncurated.

TCRbeta CDR3 regions were amplified from genomic DNA using the immunoSEQ Assay, a bias-controlled multiplex PCR. On the authors' methods: The number of nucleated cells in each sample was estimated by amplification of reference gene primers within the assay. To quantify the absolute abundance of each unique TCRbeta CDR3 rearrangement, sequence reads were collapsed and filtered. For each sample, productive Simpson clonality was calculated as the square root of Simpson's diversity index over productive rearrangements. TCRdb re-hosts the immuneACCESS table, in-frame sequences only. Its copies lack some clones; in the studies checked, an unresolved V gene accounts for under half of them, and the cause for the rest is not known. The V and J calls and clone size were taken over from that table, and D and trimming were inferred from the DNA. The sample table lists about 210,000 clones, around 92% of them with a count of one. Jointly, the top ten make up around 1.2% of the sample.

Sequencing was carried out using peripheral blood. This receptor was taken from a man aged 25-40 years with acute or convalescent COVID-19.

The CDR3 corresponds to CAWDRVIGANVLTF. The DNA sequence follows: TGTGCCTGGGACAGGGTGATCGGGGCCAACGTCCTGACTTTC. The chain uses TRBV30 and TRBJ2-6; 7 bases in between match TRBD1. Here V drops 5 bases and J drops 4 bases, and the junction holds 5 bases not matched to any gene. The CDR3, from cysteine to phenylalanine, totals 14 residues. The DNA shown is the 42-base CDR3, in frame from base 1. The germline V gene (reference sequence) provides CDR1 GTSNPN and CDR2 SVGIG. The full variable domain, with segments outside the CDR3 supplied by the reference TRBV30 and TRBJ2-6 proteins, appears as SQTIHQWPATLVQPVGSPLSLECTVEGTSNPNLYWYRQAAGRGLQLLFYSVGIGQISSEVPQNLSASRPQDRQFILSSKKLLLSDSGFYLCAWDRVIGANVLTFGAGSRLTVL.